The present TCR beta chain was sequenced within a study of T cell changes during pregnancy in multiple sclerosis. The method was immunoSEQ multiplex PCR; TCRdb's version includes in-frame clones alone and lacks a portion of them. The sample records approximately 110,000 clones, 80% to 95% being singletons. The CDR3 runs 13 residues. V was shortened by 6 bases and J by 3 bases, with 12 bases between the two germline ends. Germline CDR1 and CDR2: SGHAT and FQNNGV. The clonotype comes from a female donor with multiple sclerosis, enrolled in a pregnancy study. The chain combines TRBV11-2 with TRBJ2-7; D remains unclear. Sequencing was performed on peripheral blood, taken after pregnancy. The CDR3 coding sequence is TGTGCCAGCAGTCTGGCGGTCAACTACGAGCAGTACTTC. As protein: CASSLAVNYEQYF.